This section outlines one T cell receptor beta chain sequence together with its context. V lost 0 bases and J lost 4, with 10 bases in between. This CDR3 has 15 amino acids. Looked up from germline, CDR1 is SGHAT and CDR2 is FQNNGV. This record belongs to a study of control samples from healthy donors and cancer patients. Libraries were prepared by immunoSEQ multiplex PCR; TCRdb keeps only in-frame clonotypes and omits some of them. The table lists 120,000 to 150,000 clones, roughly 92% of them singletons. The rearrangement uses TRBV11-2 and TRBJ1-3; D possibly corresponds to TRBD1 (5 bases). The TCR originated in a man aged 30-40 years in good health. The sequenced sample was blood. The CDR3 DNA is TGTGCCAGCAGCTTAGAGGGGGTGTTAGGAAACACCATATATTTT. As protein: CASSLEGVLGNTIYF.